The 20 T cell receptor beta chains below were found in one sample sequenced in a study of blood T cell repertoires in COVID-19. Sequencing was performed with immunoSEQ multiplex PCR; in TCRdb, only in-frame clones are kept and a portion is missing. Of fewer than 400,000 clones in the sample, about 88% are singletons; the top ten hold roughly 3.1%. Source material: peripheral blood. Every receptor here comes from a human donor in a cohort sampled during active COVID-19.

The V and J genes are TRBV21-1 and TRBJ2-7; the DNA was not used to check the table's D call, TRBD2. TRBV21-1 is annotated as a pseudogene. The CDR3 loop spans 19 amino acids. CDR3 DNA sequence: TGTGCCAGCAGCAAAGGAACCCGGACTAGCCGTCAACCCTGCTACGAGCAGTACTTC. Translating it yields CASSKGTRTSRQPCYEQYF.

The genes are TRBV13 and TRBJ2-7; TRBD2 matches at 8 bases. Germline trimming cut 5 bases from V and 6 bases from J; bases unmatched to any gene: 12. The germline CDR1 and CDR2 sequences are PRHDT and FYEKMQ (reference sequence). This CDR3 is 15 amino acids long. The CDR3 spells CASSIELAASSEQYF. Written as DNA, the CDR3 is TGTGCCAGCAGCATAGAACTAGCGGCCTCGAGCGAGCAGTACTTC.

This chain uses TRBV7-2 with TRBJ2-7, with 7 positions matching TRBD2. The V gene's germline CDR1 is SGHTA and CDR2 FQGNSA. This CDR3 is 15 amino acids long. J gave up 0 bases and V 5 bases, and 7 bases lay outside the gene matches. CDR3 region: CASSPRAGSSYEQYF. The CDR3 bases are TGTGCCAGCAGCCCTCGAGCGGGAAGCTCCTACGAGCAGTACTTC.

Here the CDR3 reads CASSFSSALNEQFF. CDR3 nucleotides: TGTGCCAGCAGCTTTAGTAGCGCCCTTAATGAGCAGTTCTTC. The rearrangement links TRBV11-2 to TRBJ2-1, with D perhaps matching TRBD2 (5 bases). The CDR3 consists of 14 residues. The V gene lost 3 bases and the J gene lost 7 bases, with 13 bases spanning the gap. Germline V gene lookup returns CDR1 SGHAT and CDR2 FQNNGV.

Worth noting for this clone: At one boundary the junction diverges from the germline segment, which might be a read error. V usage is TRBV7-7 and J usage is TRBJ1-1; a weak D match, TRBD1 (6 bases). CDR3 length: 15 residues. Germline V CDR1 and CDR2: SSHAT, FNYEAQ (reference sequence). The CDR3 DNA follows: TGTGCTAGCACGGTGGTGGGACAACCGAACACTGAAGCTTTCTTT. The encoded protein is CASTVVGQPNTEAFF.

This clone was counted a few times. This chain connects TRBV11-2 to TRBJ2-7; 8 bases fit TRBD2. The CDR3 is made up of 16 amino acids. The V gene end was trimmed by 5 bases and the J gene end by 3 bases; junction bases not matched to a gene: 12. CDR1 is SGHAT and CDR2 is FQNNGV in the germline V gene. This CDR3 is CASSPLSGTKNYEQYF. The CDR3 DNA is TGTGCCAGCAGCCCTCTTAGCGGGACCAAGAACTACGAGCAGTACTTC.

The chain is built from TRBV6-4 and TRBJ2-1; D is unclear. V was pared by 4 bases and J by 6 bases, with 10 bases between. This CDR3 is built from 13 residues. CDR1 is MRHNA, CDR2 SNTAGT, per germline. CDR3 sequence: CASSVSFGNEQFF. As DNA, the CDR3 is TGTGCCAGCAGTGTAAGCTTCGGCAATGAGCAGTTCTTC.

This clone has a handful of counts. The V gene is TRBV2, the J gene TRBJ2-7; D is unresolved. Germline CDR1 reads SNHLY; CDR2 reads FYNNEI. The CDR3 contains 13 residues. The V and J ends lost 0 bases and 4 bases respectively, with 7 bases between them. The CDR3 region is CASSEAGEYEQYF. DNA for the CDR3: TGTGCCAGCAGTGAAGCAGGAGAATACGAGCAGTACTTC.

This sequence joins TRBV7-2 and TRBJ2-7, with D unclear. The CDR3 covers 12 residues. Germline CDR1 is SGHTA and CDR2 is FQGNSA. V was shortened by 5 bases and J by 4 bases, with 9 bases between the two germline ends. CDR3 residues: CASSLSLYEQYF. CDR3 DNA: TGTGCCAGCAGCCTATCCCTGTACGAGCAGTACTTC.

The J gene is TRBJ2-1, the V gene TRBV24-1, with TRBD2 matching 8 bases. The germline V gene encodes CDR1 KGHDR and CDR2 SFDVKD. With 4 bases clipped from V and 7 bases from J, the junction kept 8 bases outside the gene matches. This CDR3 comprises 15 residues. The CDR3 DNA reads TGTGCCACCAGTGACACCGGGACTAGTGTTAATGAGCAGTTCTTC. Its translation is CATSDTGTSVNEQFF.

DNA for the CDR3: TGTGCCAGCACCACCGTTAGACTAGCGGGAGAGAACACCGGGGAGCTGTTTTTT. This sequence encodes CASTTVRLAGENTGELFF. V gene TRBV5-6 combines with J gene TRBJ2-2, with 12 positions matching TRBD2. This CDR3 contains 18 residues. After removal of 6 bases from V and 1 base from J, the junction contained 10 bases not matched to a gene. Germline CDR1 is SGHDT and CDR2 is YYEEEE.

V and J are TRBV6-5 and TRBJ2-6; D is ambiguous. Germline CDR1 and CDR2: MNHEY and SVGAGI. This CDR3 spans 12 amino acids. V lost 9 bases and J lost 1, with 4 bases in between. This chain's CDR3 is CASNSGANVLTF. The CDR3 DNA reads as TGTGCCAGTAATTCTGGGGCCAACGTCCTGACTTTC.

The V and J genes are TRBV7-6 and TRBJ2-1; 16 nucleotides match TRBD2. J was trimmed by 10 bases and V by 5 bases; bases with no gene match: 11. Germline V gene sequence: CDR1 SGHVS, CDR2 FNYEAQ. The CDR3 is 17 residues long. In DNA, the CDR3 is TGTGCCAGCAGCGAAACCGGGACTAGCGGGGGGGCGGTAGAGCAGTTCTTC. As protein: CASSETGTSGGAVEQFF. The full variable domain, in which reference TRBV7-6 and TRBJ2-1 provide the parts outside the CDR3, is GAGVSQSPRYKVTKRGQDVALRCDPISGHVSLYWYRQALGQGPEFLTYFNYEAQQDKSGLPNDRFSAERPEGSISTLTIQRTEQRDSAMYRCASSETGTSGGAVEQFFGPGTRLTVL.

CDR3 residues: CATYRDRVAGYTF. CDR3 coding DNA: TGTGCCACATACCGGGACAGGGTCGCTGGCTACACCTTC. The chain recombines TRBV6-5 with TRBJ1-2; 9 bases match TRBD1. Looked up from germline, CDR1 is MNHEY and CDR2 is SVGAGI. CDR3 length: 13 amino acids. V lost 10 bases to trimming and J lost 7 bases; unmatched junction nucleotides: 10.

This sequence joins TRBV5-3 and TRBJ1-4; tentatively, D is TRBD1 (5 bases). TRBV5-3 is treated as an ORF (open reading frame) with a function not yet certain. V dropped 4 bases and J dropped 1 base, with 20 bases sitting between them. This CDR3 is built from 18 residues. CDR3 amino acids: CARSHRQTKRVTNEKLFF. For the CDR3, the DNA is TGTGCCAGAAGCCACCGACAGACCAAACGAGTAACTAATGAAAAACTGTTTTTT.

The J gene is TRBJ1-6, the V gene TRBV5-8, with 7 bases identical to TRBD1. V gave up 4 bases and J gave up 5 bases; unmatched junction bases: 6. CDR1 SGHTS and CDR2 YDEGEE come from the germline V gene. The CDR3 has 15 residues. The CDR3 region is CASSPRTGDNSPLHF. DNA for the CDR3: TGTGCCAGCAGCCCCCGGACAGGTGATAATTCACCCCTCCACTTT.

The V and J genes are TRBV23-1 and TRBJ2-2, with TRBD2 matching over 9 bases. TRBV23-1 is filed as an ORF, its function uncertain. The CDR3 sequence is 15 residues long. The V gene end was trimmed by 2 bases and the J gene end by 7 bases; junction bases not matched to a gene: 5. The DNA for the CDR3 is TGCGCCAGCAGTCAACTTAGCGGGAGTGGCGGGGAGCTGTTTTTT. This translates into CASSQLSGSGGELFF.

V gene TRBV18 combines with J gene TRBJ1-1; maybe TRBD1 (6 bases). Between the trimmed V and J ends, which lost 2 bases and 4 bases, there was a span of 20 bases. This CDR3 region has 17 residues. Germline assignment: CDR1 KGHSH and CDR2 LQKENI. Written as DNA, the CDR3 is TGTGCCAGCTCACCAACTAACAGGGTAAAGGGGAGCACTGAAGCTTTCTTT. The encoded protein is CASSPTNRVKGSTEAFF.

The chain carries TRBV3-1 (or the pseudogene TRBV3-2) and TRBJ2-5; no clear D. The CDR3 sequence is 12 residues long. Germline V CDR1 and CDR2: LGHDT, YNNKEL (reference sequence). Deletions cut 0 bases from V and 4 bases from J, with 3 bases between. Here the CDR3 DNA reads TGTGCCAGCAGCCAAGATAGAGAGACCCAGTACTTC. This sequence encodes CASSQDRETQYF.

The CDR3 loop is CASSFSGRGEQYF. DNA for the CDR3: TGTGCCAGCAGTTTTAGTGGCAGGGGAGAGCAGTACTTC. The chain has TRBV28 and TRBJ2-7, with TRBD1 as a possible D gene (6 bases). Trimming stripped 3 bases from V and 7 bases from J, with 13 bases between. Germline V gene lookup returns CDR1 MDHEN and CDR2 SYDVKM. The CDR3 loop spans 13 amino acids.